The rows below give T cell receptor beta chains drawn from one sample of a study of blood T cell repertoires in COVID-19. The assay was immunoSEQ multiplex PCR, and TCRdb's table has in-frame clones only and misses some. The sample consists of about 200,000 clones, 85% to 90% of them appearing once. Sequenced material: peripheral blood. The source is a man aged 60-69 years who had recovered from COVID-19. CDR3s include the opening cysteine and the closing phenylalanine or tryptophan. Fields, in order: D gene, J gene, clone size, CDR3 length, V gene, CDR3 protein, CDR3 DNA. The D gene is left open where the match is weak. Size is stated for part of the rows, as once, few or many counts, or as a class when the clone is expanded.

>TRBD2|TRBJ2-3|-|17|TRBV6-1
CASSGLLAGGPTDTQYF
TGTGCCAGCAGTGGGTTACTAGCGGGAGGGCCCACAGATACGCAGTATTTT
>TRBD1|TRBJ2-7|-|17|TRBV24-1
CATSGFTGTGFLDEQYF
TGTGCCACCAGTGGATTCACCGGGACAGGGTTTCTCGACGAGCAGTACTTC
>TRBD1|TRBJ2-3|-|17|TRBV24-1
CATSESPGQGSLDTQYF
TGTGCCACCAGTGAATCTCCGGGACAGGGGAGTTTAGATACGCAGTATTTT
>-|TRBJ1-2|-|16|TRBV30
CAWSVQGGALIYGYTF
TGTGCCTGGAGTGTACAGGGTGGGGCCTTAATCTATGGCTACACCTTC
>-|TRBJ2-2|-|16|TRBV24-1
CATSDSEATNTGELFF
TGTGCCACCAGTGATTCTGAAGCAACGAACACCGGGGAGCTGTTTTTT
>TRBD1|TRBJ1-4|-|12|TRBV19
CASKRTGEKLFF
TGTGCCAGTAAGAGGACAGGGGAAAAACTGTTTTTT
>TRBD2|TRBJ2-1|-|17|TRBV7-2
CASSPRGAGGPYNEQFF
TGTGCCAGCAGCCCCCGGGGAGCGGGGGGGCCCTACAATGAGCAGTTCTTC
>TRBD2|TRBJ2-3|-|16|TRBV5-1
CASSLGTSVGTDTQYF
TGCGCCAGCAGCTTGGGGACTAGCGTTGGAACAGATACGCAGTATTTT
>-|TRBJ2-5|-|13|TRBV19
CASSIQYQETQYF
TGTGCCAGTAGTATTCAGTACCAAGAGACCCAGTACTTC
>-|TRBJ2-7|-|15|TRBV7-9
CASSPGQVAWNEQYF
TGTGCCAGCAGTCCTGGACAAGTCGCTTGGAACGAGCAGTACTTC
>TRBD1|TRBJ1-4|-|17|TRBV5-4
CASSAGGPSFHNEKLFF
TGTGCCAGCAGCGCAGGGGGCCCCTCATTCCATAATGAAAAACTGTTTTTT
>TRBD1|TRBJ1-3|-|14|TRBV5-4
CASSQQGAGNTIYF
TGTGCCAGCAGCCAACAGGGGGCTGGAAACACCATATATTTT
>-|TRBJ1-3|-|15|TRBV28
CASSLGQISGNTIYF
TGTGCCAGCAGTTTGGGGCAGATCTCTGGAAACACCATATATTTT
>-|TRBJ2-2|once|14|TRBV30
CAWRTDTNTGELFF
TGTGCCTGGAGGACAGACACGAACACCGGGGAGCTGTTTTTT
>TRBD1|TRBJ2-2|-|16|TRBV4-1
CASSQTQTGRIGELFF
TGCGCCAGCAGCCAGACCCAGACAGGGCGCATCGGGGAGCTGTTTTTT
>TRBD1|TRBJ1-2|-|13|TRBV7-9
CASSYRQGAGYTF
TGTGCCAGCAGCTACAGACAGGGGGCGGGCTACACCTTC
>TRBD2|TRBJ2-7|-|14|TRBV11-2
CASSFQASGGEQYF
TGTGCCAGCAGCTTTCAGGCCAGCGGGGGCGAGCAGTACTTC
>-|TRBJ1-2|-|13|TRBV9
CASSVGISGGYTF
TGTGCCAGCAGCGTAGGAATAAGCGGGGGCTACACCTTC
>-|TRBJ1-6|few|16|TRBV3-1/TRBV3-2
CASSPPGTLYNSPLHF
TGTGCCAGCAGCCCGCCCGGGACACTTTATAATTCACCCCTCCACTTT
>-|TRBJ2-1|-|15|TRBV7-2
CASSTSGGSYNEQFF
TGTGCCAGCAGCACCTCGGGGGGCTCATACAATGAGCAGTTCTTC
>-|TRBJ2-5|-|11|TRBV20-1
CSASFGETQYF
TGCAGTGCTAGCTTCGGGGAGACCCAGTACTTC
>TRBD1|TRBJ2-2|-|14|TRBV7-9
CASSHGQGSGELFF
TGTGCCAGCAGCCACGGACAGGGCAGCGGGGAGCTGTTTTTT
>-|TRBJ2-5|-|11|TRBV30
CAWSPKETQYF
TGTGCCTGGAGTCCTAAAGAGACCCAGTACTTC
>-|TRBJ1-2|once|14|TRBV19
CASSIEPANYGYTF
TGTGCCAGTAGTATAGAGCCGGCTAACTATGGCTACACCTTC
>-|TRBJ1-5|-|16|TRBV6-1
CASSEPRVGGNQPQHF
TGTGCCAGCAGTGAACCCCGAGTCGGGGGCAATCAGCCCCAGCATTTT
>TRBD1|TRBJ1-2|-|15|TRBV5-1
CASSTGQAGSYGYTF
TGCGCCAGCAGCACCGGACAGGCGGGAAGCTATGGCTACACCTTC
>-|TRBJ1-2|-|16|TRBV7-2
CASSPTRTALGYGYTF
TGTGCCAGCAGTCCCACCCGGACAGCCCTCGGCTATGGCTACACCTTC
>-|TRBJ2-2|-|15|TRBV18
CASSPSRVNTGELFF
TGTGCCAGCTCACCAAGCAGGGTAAACACCGGGGAGCTGTTTTTT
>TRBD1|TRBJ2-4|-|15|TRBV25-1
CASSELRGHPNIQYF
TGTGCCAGCAGTGAATTAAGGGGGCATCCAAACATTCAGTACTTC
>TRBD1|TRBJ1-1|-|15|TRBV6-5
CASRSDRERNTEAFF
TGTGCCAGCAGATCCGACAGGGAAAGGAACACTGAAGCTTTCTTT
>TRBD2|TRBJ2-1|-|15|TRBV5-1
CASSGNLAGGNEQFF
TGCGCCAGCAGCGGAAACTTAGCGGGAGGTAATGAGCAGTTCTTC
>TRBD1|TRBJ1-1|-|15|TRBV6-6
CASSSGGSVNTEAFF
TGTGCCAGCAGTTCAGGGGGCTCAGTGAACACTGAAGCTTTCTTT
>TRBD2|TRBJ2-3|-|16|TRBV7-2
CASSPWASGVGDTQYF
TGTGCCAGCAGCCCGTGGGCTAGCGGGGTTGGAGATACGCAGTATTTT
>TRBD1|TRBJ2-7|-|16|TRBV5-1
CASSYPPGTGRYEQYF
TGCGCCAGCAGCTACCCACCCGGGACAGGGCGCTACGAGCAGTACTTC
>TRBD2|TRBJ2-7|-|14|TRBV19
CASSSTSGSNEQYF
TGTGCCAGTAGTTCGACTAGCGGGAGCAACGAGCAGTACTTC
>-|TRBJ1-4|-|14|TRBV6-5
CASSTGSYNEKLFF
TGTGCCAGCAGTACGGGATCCTATAATGAAAAACTGTTTTTT
>-|TRBJ1-5|-|16|TRBV18
CASSLRGGGGNQPQHF
TGTGCCAGCTCACTTAGGGGAGGGGGGGGCAATCAGCCCCAGCATTTT
>-|TRBJ1-1|-|13|TRBV9
CASSVGASTEAFF
TGTGCCAGCAGCGTAGGAGCGAGCACTGAAGCTTTCTTT
>-|TRBJ2-7|-|11|TRBV6-6
CASSITYEQYF
TGTGCCAGCAGTATAACCTACGAGCAGTACTTC
>-|TRBJ2-7|-|13|TRBV30
CAWSGFPLSEQYF
TGTGCCTGGAGTGGTTTCCCCCTTTCCGAGCAGTACTTC